The rows below give T cell receptor beta chains drawn from one sample of a study of shared clonotypes between healthy human individuals. Data came from immunoSEQ multiplex PCR; TCRdb stores just in-frame clones and leaves some out. The sample comprises a few hundred thousand clones, approximately 65% of which are singletons, and roughly 11% rests with the top ten. What was sequenced was memory CD4+ T cells sorted from blood. All receptors derive from a man aged 30-40 years in good health. Both conserved end residues are part of each CDR3. The order of the fields is J gene, V gene, CDR3 length, CDR3 protein.

J gene: TRBJ2-2
V gene: TRBV10-3
CDR3 length: 15
CDR3 protein: CAISPQGASSGELFF

J gene: TRBJ2-5
V gene: TRBV7-9
CDR3 length: 16
CDR3 protein: CASSLFKQGRQETQYF

J gene: TRBJ1-5
V gene: TRBV7-2
CDR3 length: 13
CDR3 protein: CASSLEQNQPQHF

J gene: TRBJ1-1
V gene: TRBV9
CDR3 length: 15
CDR3 protein: CASSAGDTRIVRAFF

J gene: TRBJ2-3
V gene: TRBV28
CDR3 length: 15
CDR3 protein: CASTPTGSSTDTQYF

J gene: TRBJ2-2
V gene: TRBV19
CDR3 length: 16
CDR3 protein: CASSMTEREGTGELFF

J gene: TRBJ2-7
V gene: TRBV6-5
CDR3 length: 15
CDR3 protein: CASSPTGTGQWEQYF

J gene: TRBJ2-5
V gene: TRBV5-8
CDR3 length: 13
CDR3 protein: CASSLQSRETQYF

J gene: TRBJ2-1
V gene: TRBV4-2
CDR3 length: 15
CDR3 protein: CASSQGPSSYNEQFF

J gene: TRBJ1-1
V gene: TRBV9
CDR3 length: 14
CDR3 protein: CASSVGNGATEAFF

J gene: TRBJ1-2
V gene: TRBV28
CDR3 length: 12
CDR3 protein: CASSSRTKRYTF

J gene: TRBJ2-7
V gene: TRBV7-9
CDR3 length: 13
CDR3 protein: CASSFGDGYEQYF

J gene: TRBJ2-3
V gene: TRBV20-1
CDR3 length: 11
CDR3 protein: CSAQPTDTQYF

J gene: TRBJ1-2
V gene: TRBV6-5
CDR3 length: 12
CDR3 protein: CASSANSYGYTF

J gene: TRBJ1-5
V gene: TRBV5-1
CDR3 length: 15
CDR3 protein: CASSPETGRNQPQHF

J gene: TRBJ2-7
V gene: TRBV7-6
CDR3 length: 14
CDR3 protein: CASSLDPRASEQYF

J gene: TRBJ2-7
V gene: TRBV7-2
CDR3 length: 13
CDR3 protein: CASSPGPGAQQYF

J gene: TRBJ2-7
V gene: TRBV27
CDR3 length: 15
CDR3 protein: CASSPVAGGSYEQYF

J gene: TRBJ2-5
V gene: TRBV4-1
CDR3 length: 17
CDR3 protein: CASSPTAGGIPQETQYF

J gene: TRBJ2-2
V gene: TRBV5-4
CDR3 length: 16
CDR3 protein: CASSPLQGLDTGELFF

J gene: TRBJ2-6
V gene: TRBV7-6
CDR3 length: 16
CDR3 protein: CASSLTSRSGANVLTF

J gene: TRBJ1-5
V gene: TRBV6-6
CDR3 length: 15
CDR3 protein: CASSPIMEAASPQHF

J gene: TRBJ2-1
V gene: TRBV25-1
CDR3 length: 15
CDR3 protein: CASSYTGTRSDEQFF

J gene: TRBJ2-4
V gene: TRBV11-2
CDR3 length: 15
CDR3 protein: CASSQGARTKNIQYF

J gene: TRBJ1-5
V gene: TRBV19
CDR3 length: 13
CDR3 protein: CATRGTGNQPQHF

J gene: TRBJ2-7
V gene: TRBV7-9
CDR3 length: 15
CDR3 protein: CASSPGRGRAYEQYF

J gene: TRBJ1-2
V gene: TRBV28
CDR3 length: 13
CDR3 protein: CASSSTGGRGYTF

J gene: TRBJ2-2
V gene: TRBV12-5
CDR3 length: 16
CDR3 protein: CASGPGQVGVTGELFF

J gene: TRBJ2-1
V gene: TRBV10-3
CDR3 length: 15
CDR3 protein: CAISAYSGSFNEQFF

J gene: TRBJ1-1
V gene: TRBV28
CDR3 length: 11
CDR3 protein: CASSLPTEAFF

J gene: TRBJ1-1
V gene: TRBV10-3
CDR3 length: 15
CDR3 protein: CAISEGGQSNTEAFF

J gene: TRBJ2-1
V gene: TRBV4-2
CDR3 length: 16
CDR3 protein: CASSPEGTRGYNEQFF

J gene: TRBJ2-5
V gene: TRBV7-2
CDR3 length: 14
CDR3 protein: CASSLTSGSETQYF

J gene: TRBJ2-2
V gene: TRBV7-6
CDR3 length: 16
CDR3 protein: CASSLALGLNTGELFF

J gene: TRBJ1-4
V gene: TRBV5-6
CDR3 length: 16
CDR3 protein: CASSFFSGTAEEKLFF